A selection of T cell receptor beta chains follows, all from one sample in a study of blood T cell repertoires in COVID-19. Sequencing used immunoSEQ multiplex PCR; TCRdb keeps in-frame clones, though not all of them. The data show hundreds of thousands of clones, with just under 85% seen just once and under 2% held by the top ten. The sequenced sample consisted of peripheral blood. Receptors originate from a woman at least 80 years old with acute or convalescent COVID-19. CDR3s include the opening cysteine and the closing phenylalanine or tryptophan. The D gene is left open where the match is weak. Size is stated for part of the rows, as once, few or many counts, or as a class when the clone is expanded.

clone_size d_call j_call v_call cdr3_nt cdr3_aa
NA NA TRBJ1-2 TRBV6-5 TGTGCCAGCAGTTACTCGTCGGGGAACAGTGGCTACACCTTC CASSYSSGNSGYTF
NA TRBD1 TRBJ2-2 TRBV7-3 TGTGCCAGCAGCTTAAGGGGACAGGGGGTCGGGAACACCGGGGAGCTGTTTTTT CASSLRGQGVGNTGELFF
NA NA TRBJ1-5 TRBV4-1 TGCGCCAGCAGCCAAGCCGGGGGGATTCGGCCCCAGCATTTT CASSQAGGIRPQHF
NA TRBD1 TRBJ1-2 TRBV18 TGTGCCAGCTCAGGACAGGGGGCCGGCTATGGCTACACCTTC CASSGQGAGYGYTF
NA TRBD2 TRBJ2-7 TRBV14 TGTGCCAGCAGCCCGAAACTAGCGGTCTACGAGCAGTACTTC CASSPKLAVYEQYF
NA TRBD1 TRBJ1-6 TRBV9 TGTGCCAGCAGTCGGAACCGGGACAGGGTATATTCACCCCTCCACTTT CASSRNRDRVYSPLHF
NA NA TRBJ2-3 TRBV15 TGTGCCACCAGCAGACGGGGGATCCTCACCGATACGCAGTATTTT CATSRRGILTDTQYF
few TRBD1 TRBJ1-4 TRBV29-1 TGCAGCGGGATGGGACAGGGGAATGAAAAACTGTTTTTT CSGMGQGNEKLFF
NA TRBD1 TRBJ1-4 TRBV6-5 TGTGCCAGCGGGACAGGCAATGAAAAACTGTTTTTT CASGTGNEKLFF
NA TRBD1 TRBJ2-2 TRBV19 TGTGCCAGTAGAATAGGTACAGGGGCCACCGGGGAGCTGTTTTTT CASRIGTGATGELFF
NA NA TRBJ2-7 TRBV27 TGTGCCAGCAGTAAATTAGCGGCCTTATACGAGCAGTACTTC CASSKLAALYEQYF
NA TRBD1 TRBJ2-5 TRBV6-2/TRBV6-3 TGTGCCAGCAGTTACAGCGGACAGGGGACCCAGTACTTC CASSYSGQGTQYF
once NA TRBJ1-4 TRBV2 TGTGCCAGCAGCCCGCACAGCTCAACTAATGAAAAACTGTTTTTT CASSPHSSTNEKLFF
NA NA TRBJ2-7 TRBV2 TGTGCCAGCAGGAGAACAGGGTCCTACTATTACGAGCAGTACTTC CASRRTGSYYYEQYF
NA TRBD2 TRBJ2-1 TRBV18 TGTGCCAGCTCACCCACTAGCGGGGGGTACAATGAGCAGTTCTTC CASSPTSGGYNEQFF
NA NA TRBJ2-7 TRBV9 TGTGCCAGCAGCGTTTTCCCCCAAGCACCATACGAGCAGTACTTC CASSVFPQAPYEQYF
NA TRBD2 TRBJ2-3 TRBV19 TGTGCCAGTAGCCCAGGCGGGAGGGCAGCAGATACGCAGTATTTT CASSPGGRAADTQYF
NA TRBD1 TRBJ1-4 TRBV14 TGTGCCAGCAGCCAAGATGCGACAGGGGCGGATGAAAAACTGTTTTTT CASSQDATGADEKLFF
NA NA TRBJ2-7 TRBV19 TGTGCCAGTAGTATACAGGGGGGTATATACGAGCAGTACTTC CASSIQGGIYEQYF
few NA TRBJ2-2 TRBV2 TGTGCCAGCATCAGTATAGCGACCACCGGGGAGCTGTTTTTT CASISIATTGELFF
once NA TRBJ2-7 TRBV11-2 TGTGCCAGCAGCTTAGATCATCAAGCGGCCTACGAGCAGTACTTC CASSLDHQAAYEQYF
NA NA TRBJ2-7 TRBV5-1 TGCGCCAGCGCCCTACAGACAGGTTCCTCCGACGAGCAGTACTTC CASALQTGSSDEQYF
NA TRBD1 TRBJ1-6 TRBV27 TGTGCCAGCAGCTCCCGGACAGGGGGAAGTTCACCCCTCCACTTT CASSSRTGGSSPLHF
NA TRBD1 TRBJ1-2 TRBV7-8 TGTGCCAGCAGCTCTACAGGGGGCCAGTATTTCTATGGCTACACCTTC CASSSTGGQYFYGYTF
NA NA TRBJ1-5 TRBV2 TGTGCCAGCAGTGAAGAGCGGGCAGCGAATCAGCCCCAGCATTTT CASSEERAANQPQHF
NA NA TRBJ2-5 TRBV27 TGTGCCAGCAGTTTCGGCCACGGGGGGCAGCAGACCCAGTACTTC CASSFGHGGQQTQYF
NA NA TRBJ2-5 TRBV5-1 TGCGCCAGCAGCCCGTTTTTAGGGGGGGCGGATGAGACCCAGTACTTC CASSPFLGGADETQYF
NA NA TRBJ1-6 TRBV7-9 TGTGCCAGCAGCTTAGAGAGGGTGATGCGGGAGTTGGGTTCACCCCTCCACTTT CASSLERVMRELGSPLHF
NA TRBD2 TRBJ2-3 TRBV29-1 TGCAGCGCCGGGGGTAGCGGGAGTCTTACAGATACGCAGTATTTT CSAGGSGSLTDTQYF
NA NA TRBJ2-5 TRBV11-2 TGTGCCAGCAGCAGAAGCCGGACAGCCTTATTAGAGACCCAGTACTTC CASSRSRTALLETQYF
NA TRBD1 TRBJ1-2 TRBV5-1 TGCGCCAGCAGCCCATTGACAGGGTATGATGGCTACACCTTC CASSPLTGYDGYTF
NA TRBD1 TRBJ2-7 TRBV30 TGTGCCTGGAGTGTGCTCCGGGACAGGGGATACGAGCAGTACTTC CAWSVLRDRGYEQYF
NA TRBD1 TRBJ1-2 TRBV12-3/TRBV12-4 TGTGCCAGCAGTACAGGGGTCCGCTATGGCTACACCTTC CASSTGVRYGYTF
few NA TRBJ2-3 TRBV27 TGTGCCAGCAGTCCGCTACTAGGATCAGGGGCAGATACGCAGTATTTT CASSPLLGSGADTQYF
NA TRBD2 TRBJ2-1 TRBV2 TGTGCCAGTAGTGAAGCCGAGCCGGGACTAGCGGAGGACAATGAGCAGTTCTTC CASSEAEPGLAEDNEQFF
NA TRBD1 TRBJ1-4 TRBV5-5 TGTGCCAGCAGCTCGACTCAGACAGGGGCCAGGGAAAAACTGTTTTTT CASSSTQTGAREKLFF
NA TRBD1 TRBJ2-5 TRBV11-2 TGTGCCAGCAGCTTAGGAGGGGGGACAGGGGAAGAGACCCAGTACTTC CASSLGGGTGEETQYF
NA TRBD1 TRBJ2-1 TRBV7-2 TGTGCCAGCAGCTTAGCCGCAGGGGGCTGGAATGAGCAGTTCTTC CASSLAAGGWNEQFF
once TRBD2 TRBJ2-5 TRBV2 TGTGCCAGCAAATTTAGCGGGAGGGATAGAGAGACCCAGTACTTC CASKFSGRDRETQYF
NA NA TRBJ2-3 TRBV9 TGTGCCAGCAACCCGATCTTGGAGGGCTCAGATACGCAGTATTTT CASNPILEGSDTQYF
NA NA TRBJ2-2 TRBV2 TGTGCCAGCAGGACGGACACTAACACCGGGGAGCTGTTTTTT CASRTDTNTGELFF
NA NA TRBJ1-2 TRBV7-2 TGTGCCAGCAGCTTGAACACAGGGAACTATGGCTACACCTTC CASSLNTGNYGYTF